The 18 T cell receptor beta chains below come from one sample, sequenced in a study of blood T cell repertoires in COVID-19. TCRdb's table, derived via immunoSEQ multiplex PCR, lists solely in-frame clones and lacks some. The data hold 150,000 or so clones, with 87% observed a single time. The sequencing sample was made of peripheral blood. The receptors here all came from a human donor in a cohort sampled during active COVID-19.

The count of this clone is one. The CDR3 DNA sequence: TGTGCCAGCAGCTTTATAGTATTGGGGCTACAACGTTCTAGCACAGATACGCAGTATTTT. It encodes CASSFIVLGLQRSSTDTQYF. The chain recombines TRBV28 with TRBJ2-3, with D perhaps matching TRBD1 (5 bases). Per the germline V gene, CDR1 is MDHEN and CDR2 is SYDVKM. The CDR3 has 20 amino acids. Trimming stripped 6 bases from V and 0 bases from J, with 28 bases between.

The chain joins TRBV6-2 or TRBV6-3 to TRBJ1-1; unclear D gene. The CDR3 covers 15 residues. V gave up 0 bases and J gave up 4 bases, with 12 bases separating them. Germline V gene data show CDR1 as MNHEY and CDR2 as SVGEGT. CDR3 in DNA: TGTGCCAGCAGTTACTCGGTCGGGTACGGCACTGAAGCTTTCTTT. Amino acids: CASSYSVGYGTEAFF.

The chain combines TRBV30 with TRBJ2-7; TRBD2 agrees at 9 bases. Looked up from germline, CDR1 is GTSNPN and CDR2 is SVGIG (reference sequence). V lost 2 bases, J lost 7 bases, and 6 bases stayed unmatched. This CDR3 region has 13 residues. CDR3 nucleotide sequence: TGTGCCTGGAGTATTGCGGGAGGGAGTGAGCAGTACTTC. It is translated as CAWSIAGGSEQYF.

V gene TRBV9 combines with J gene TRBJ1-2; no firm D call. The germline V and J ends were trimmed by 0 bases and 0 bases, with 12 bases remaining between them. The CDR3 is 16 amino acids. From germline, CDR1 is SGDLS and CDR2 YYNGEE. The CDR3 reads CASSVAGRGANYGYTF. The CDR3 DNA is TGTGCCAGCAGCGTAGCTGGGCGGGGAGCTAACTATGGCTACACCTTC.

J is TRBJ2-1 and V is TRBV30, with D perhaps matching TRBD1 (5 bases). V was clipped by 5 bases and J by 8 bases, with 13 bases between them. The CDR3 is 12 residues long. The germline V gene has CDR1 GTSNPN and CDR2 SVGIG (reference sequence). CDR3 bases: TGTGCCTGGTCTGCTCAGGGCGATGAGCAGTTCTTC. It translates to CAWSAQGDEQFF.

This chain uses TRBV20-1 with TRBJ2-5; maybe TRBD1 (6 bases). Trimming shortened V by 6 bases and J by 3 bases, and 8 bases separated the two germline ends. This CDR3 is 11 amino acids long. Germline V gene sequence: CDR1 DFQATT, CDR2 SNEGSKA (reference sequence). As DNA, the CDR3 is TGCAGTGCATCAGGGGAAGAGACCCAGTACTTC. Translating gives CSASGEETQYF.

The CDR3 loop is CASSPQRVAGGLEQYF. The DNA for the CDR3 is TGCGCCAGCAGCCCACAGAGGGTCGCGGGGGGGCTTGAGCAGTACTTC. V usage is TRBV5-1 and J usage is TRBJ2-7, with TRBD2 matching over 9 bases. CDR1 SGHRS and CDR2 YFSETQ come from the germline V gene. Trimming removed 4 bases from V and 7 bases from J; junction bases left unmatched: 15. The CDR3 consists of 16 residues.

The chain joins TRBV10-3 to TRBJ2-5; 7 nucleotides agree with TRBD1. The germline gives CDR1 ENHRY, CDR2 SYGVKD. The V gene end was trimmed by 10 bases and the J gene end by 5 bases; junction bases not matched to a gene: 16. The CDR3 spans 15 residues. The CDR3 DNA is TGTGCCACCACTGACCGGGACCAGGGGGAGGAGACCCAGTACTTC. Protein: CATTDRDQGEETQYF.

This clone was counted once. The chain links TRBV7-8 to TRBJ2-3, with TRBD2 as a possible D gene (6 bases). The CDR3 is 19 residues long. Germline V gene data show CDR1 as SGHVS and CDR2 as FQNEAQ. The V end was cut by 5 bases, the J end by 2 bases, with 26 bases between. DNA for the CDR3: TGTGCCAGCAGCAACACGGCCCAACGCGGGGTACGATTCACAGATACGCAGTATTTT. Amino acids: CASSNTAQRGVRFTDTQYF.

The V and J genes are TRBV6-5 and TRBJ1-2; tentatively, D is TRBD1 (6 bases). V was pared by 4 bases and J by 8 bases, with 17 bases between. CDR3 size: 14 residues. Germline V lookup: CDR1 MNHEY, CDR2 SVGAGI. CDR3 amino acids: CASSSTGLQGGYTF. The CDR3 bases are TGTGCCAGCAGTTCAACGGGGCTGCAGGGGGGCTACACCTTC.

This CDR3 is CASSLSGNTDTQYF. The CDR3 coding sequence is TGTGCCAGCAGTTTAAGTGGCAACACAGATACGCAGTATTTT. V gene TRBV28 combines with J gene TRBJ2-3; no firm D call. This CDR3 is built from 14 residues. Germline CDR1 MDHEN, CDR2 SYDVKM. The germline V and J ends were trimmed by 2 bases and 2 bases, with 8 bases remaining between them.

The rearrangement uses TRBV5-5 and TRBJ2-1; 9 bases align to TRBD1. CDR3 length: 16 residues. Germline V gives CDR1 SGHKS, CDR2 YYEKEE (reference sequence). The junction had 6 bases not matched to a gene; V was cut back by 1 base and J by 4 bases. Written as DNA, the CDR3 is TGTGCCAGCAGCTTGTATGGGACAGGGTCATACAATGAGCAGTTCTTC. Amino acid sequence: CASSLYGTGSYNEQFF.

V is TRBV30 and J is TRBJ1-4; D may be TRBD1 (5 bases). Germline V gene sequence: CDR1 GTSNPN, CDR2 SVGIG (reference sequence). The CDR3 loop spans 16 amino acids. The V end was cut by 5 bases, the J end by 5 bases, with 21 bases between. The CDR3 spells CAWSGGLRQENEKLFF. The CDR3 coding sequence is TGTGCCTGGTCCGGGGGTTTACGGCAGGAAAATGAAAAACTGTTTTTT.

The chain combines TRBV21-1 with TRBJ1-6; the table's D call, TRBD1, was not checked against the DNA. TRBV21-1 is flagged as a pseudogene. The CDR3 spans 13 residues. The CDR3 DNA reads TGTGCCAGCAGCCTACAGGGCCCAACACCCCTCCACTTT. Protein sequence: CASSLQGPTPLHF.

The gene calls are TRBV30 and TRBJ2-2, with 10 positions matching TRBD2. The CDR3 covers 17 residues. Germline values: CDR1 GTSNPN, CDR2 SVGIG (reference sequence). The ends lost 1 base at V and 5 bases at J; junction bases unmatched: 10. The CDR3 region has the DNA TGTGCCTGGAGTGAAGCAGCGGGGGGGCCGGGAACCGGGGAGCTGTTTTTT. Translation: CAWSEAAGGPGTGELFF.

The rearrangement uses TRBV6-6 and TRBJ2-5; D unclear. The CDR3 loop spans 14 amino acids. V shed 0 bases and J shed 0 bases, with 5 bases lying between them. Per the germline V gene, CDR1 is MNHNY and CDR2 is SVGAGI (reference sequence). This chain's CDR3 is CASSYSLYQETQYF. The CDR3 bases are TGTGCCAGCAGTTACTCACTGTACCAAGAGACCCAGTACTTC.

The chain links TRBV11-2 to TRBJ2-7, with D maybe TRBD2 (6 bases). Trimming took 7 bases from V and 1 from J, leaving 17 bases between them. This CDR3 is 15 amino acids long. Germline assignment: CDR1 SGHAT and CDR2 FQNNGV. CDR3 sequence (DNA): TGTGCCAGCACCGAAGGGGCAGGGACTTCCTACGAGCAGTACTTC. This translates into CASTEGAGTSYEQYF.

The chain carries TRBV5-1 and TRBJ2-5, with D perhaps matching TRBD2 (5 bases). Germline assignment: CDR1 SGHRS and CDR2 YFSETQ. This CDR3 has 15 amino acids. Deletions cut 0 bases from V and 1 base from J, with 10 bases between. CDR3 DNA: TGCGCCAGCAGCTTGGGGCTAGCAGTCCAAGAGACCCAGTACTTC. It encodes CASSLGLAVQETQYF.